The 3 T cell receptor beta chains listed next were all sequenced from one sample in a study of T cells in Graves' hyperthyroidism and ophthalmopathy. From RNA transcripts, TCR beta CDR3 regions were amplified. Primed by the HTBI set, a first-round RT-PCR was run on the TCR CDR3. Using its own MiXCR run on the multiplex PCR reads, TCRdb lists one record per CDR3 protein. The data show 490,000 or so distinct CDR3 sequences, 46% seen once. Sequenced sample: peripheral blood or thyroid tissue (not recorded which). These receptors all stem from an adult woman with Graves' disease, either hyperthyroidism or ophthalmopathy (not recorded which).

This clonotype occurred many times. As DNA, the CDR3 is TGTGCCATCAGTGAGTCAGCAGGGTCAGAGACCCAGTACTTC. Translating it yields CAISESAGSETQYF. The chain uses TRBV10-3 and TRBJ2-5; maybe TRBD1 (5 bases). Trimming left V 0 bases short and J 4 bases short, with 9 bases between. This CDR3 has 14 residues. In germline, CDR1 is ENHRY, CDR2 SYGVKD.

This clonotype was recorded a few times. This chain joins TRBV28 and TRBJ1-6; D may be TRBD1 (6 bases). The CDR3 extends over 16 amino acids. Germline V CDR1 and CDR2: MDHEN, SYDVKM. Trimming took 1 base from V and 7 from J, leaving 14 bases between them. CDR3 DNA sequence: TGTGCCAGCAGTTTATTTGGGGGGCGGTCGAATTCACCCCTCCACTTT. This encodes CASSLFGGRSNSPLHF. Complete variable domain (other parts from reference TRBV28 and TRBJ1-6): DVKVTQSSRYLVKRTGEKVFLECVQDMDHENMFWYRQDPGLGLRLIYFSYDVKMKEKGDIPEGYSVSREKKERFSLILESASTNQTSMYLCASSLFGGRSNSPLHFGNGTRLTVT.

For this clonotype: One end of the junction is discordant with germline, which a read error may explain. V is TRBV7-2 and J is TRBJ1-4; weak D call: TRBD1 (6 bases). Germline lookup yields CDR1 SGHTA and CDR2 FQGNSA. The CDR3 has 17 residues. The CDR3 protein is CASSLGARVTTSEKLFF. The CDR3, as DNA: TGTGCCAGCAGCTTGGGGGCTCGGGTCACAACTAGTGAAAAACTGTTTTTT.